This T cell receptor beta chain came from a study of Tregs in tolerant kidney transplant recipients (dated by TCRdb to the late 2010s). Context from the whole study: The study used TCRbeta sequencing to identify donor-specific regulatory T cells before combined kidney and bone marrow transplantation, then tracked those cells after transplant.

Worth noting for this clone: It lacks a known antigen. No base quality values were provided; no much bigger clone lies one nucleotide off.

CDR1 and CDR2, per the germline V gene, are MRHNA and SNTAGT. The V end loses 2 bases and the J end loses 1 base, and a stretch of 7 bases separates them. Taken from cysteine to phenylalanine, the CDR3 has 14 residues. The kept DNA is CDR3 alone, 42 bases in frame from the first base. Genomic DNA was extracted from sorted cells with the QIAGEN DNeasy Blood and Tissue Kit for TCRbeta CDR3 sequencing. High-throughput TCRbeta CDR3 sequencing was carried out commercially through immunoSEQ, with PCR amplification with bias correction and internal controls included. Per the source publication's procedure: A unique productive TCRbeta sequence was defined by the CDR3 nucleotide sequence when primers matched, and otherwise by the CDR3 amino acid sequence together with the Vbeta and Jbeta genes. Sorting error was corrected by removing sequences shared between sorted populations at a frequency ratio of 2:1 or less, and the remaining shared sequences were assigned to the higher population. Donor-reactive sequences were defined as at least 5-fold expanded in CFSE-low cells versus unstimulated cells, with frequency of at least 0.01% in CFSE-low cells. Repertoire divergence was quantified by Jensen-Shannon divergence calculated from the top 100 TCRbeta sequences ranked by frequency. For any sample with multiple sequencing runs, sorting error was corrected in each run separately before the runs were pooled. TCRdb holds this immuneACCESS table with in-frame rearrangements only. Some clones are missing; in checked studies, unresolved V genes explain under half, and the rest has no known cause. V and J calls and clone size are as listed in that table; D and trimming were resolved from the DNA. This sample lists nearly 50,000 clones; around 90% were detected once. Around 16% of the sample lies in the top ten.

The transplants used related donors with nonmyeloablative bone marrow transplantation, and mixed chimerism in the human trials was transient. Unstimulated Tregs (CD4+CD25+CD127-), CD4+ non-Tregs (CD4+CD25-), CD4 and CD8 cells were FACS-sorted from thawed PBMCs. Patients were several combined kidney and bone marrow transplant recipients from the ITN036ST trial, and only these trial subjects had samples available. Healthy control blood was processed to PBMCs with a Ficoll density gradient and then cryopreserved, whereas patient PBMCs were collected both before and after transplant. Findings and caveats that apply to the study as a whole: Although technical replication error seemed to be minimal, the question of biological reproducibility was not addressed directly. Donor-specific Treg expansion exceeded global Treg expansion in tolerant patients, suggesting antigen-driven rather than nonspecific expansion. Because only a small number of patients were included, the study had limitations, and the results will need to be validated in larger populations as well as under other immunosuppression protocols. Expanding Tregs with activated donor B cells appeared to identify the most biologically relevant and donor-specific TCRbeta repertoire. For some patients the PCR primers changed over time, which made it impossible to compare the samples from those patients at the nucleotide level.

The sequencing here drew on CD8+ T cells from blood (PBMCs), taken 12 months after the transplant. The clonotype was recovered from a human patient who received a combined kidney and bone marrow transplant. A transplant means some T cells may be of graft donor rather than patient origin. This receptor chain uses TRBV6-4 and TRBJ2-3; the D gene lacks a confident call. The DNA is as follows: TGTGCCAGCAGTGACCTCGCGGGCACAGATACGCAGTATTTT. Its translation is CASSDLAGTDTQYF.